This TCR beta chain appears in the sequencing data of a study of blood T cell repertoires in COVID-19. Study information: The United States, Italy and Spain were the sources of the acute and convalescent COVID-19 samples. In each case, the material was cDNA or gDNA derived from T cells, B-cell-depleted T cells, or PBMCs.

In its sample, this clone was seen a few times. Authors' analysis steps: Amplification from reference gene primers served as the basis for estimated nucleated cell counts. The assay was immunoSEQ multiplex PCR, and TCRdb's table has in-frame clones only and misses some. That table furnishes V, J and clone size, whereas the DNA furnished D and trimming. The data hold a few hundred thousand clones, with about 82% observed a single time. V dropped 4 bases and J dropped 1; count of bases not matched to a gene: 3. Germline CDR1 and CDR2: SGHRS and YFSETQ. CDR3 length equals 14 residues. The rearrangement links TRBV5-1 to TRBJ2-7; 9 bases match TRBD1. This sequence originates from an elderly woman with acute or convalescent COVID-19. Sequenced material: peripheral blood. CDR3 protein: CASSMGQGSYEQYF. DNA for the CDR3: TGCGCCAGCAGCATGGGACAGGGTTCCTACGAGCAGTACTTC.